Following are 21 T cell receptor beta chains from one sample sequenced in a study of CD8 T cells in Susac syndrome. With random hexamers, reverse transcription was performed on about 0.5 to 1 ug of RNA. TCRdb analysed the immunoSEQ multiplex PCR reads with MiXCR anew, one entry per CDR3 protein. The sample lists 400,000 or so distinct CDR3 sequences, approximately 85% occurring once. The sample taken for sequencing was CD8+ T cells from PBMCs. These receptors all stem from a human donor with multiple sclerosis.

The J gene is TRBJ2-1, the V gene TRBV4-1; D uncertain. CDR3 length: 13 residues. V lost 4 bases and J lost 4, with 8 bases in between. Germline-derived CDR1 and CDR2 are MGHRA and YSYEKL. The CDR3 DNA sequence: TGCGCCAGCAGCCTCGACGATTACAATGAGCAGTTCTTC. As protein: CASSLDDYNEQFF.

The chain combines TRBV19 with TRBJ2-1, with a tentative D call TRBD2 (5 bases). The V gene lost 5 bases and the J gene lost 9 bases, with 17 bases spanning the gap. The CDR3 is 14 residues long. Germline-derived CDR1 and CDR2 are LNHDA and SQIVND (reference sequence). As DNA, the CDR3 is TGTGCCAGTAGTCCCACGGGAACAATAGGTGAGCAGTTCTTC. This encodes CASSPTGTIGEQFF.

The genes are TRBV4-1 and TRBJ1-5; no clear D gene. With 0 bases removed from V and 9 bases from J, the gap between germline ends came to 15 bases. Germline CDR1 and CDR2: MGHRA and YSYEKL. The CDR3 has 15 amino acids. This chain's CDR3 is CASSQEDSLALPQHF. In DNA form, the CDR3 reads TGCGCCAGCAGCCAAGAGGACTCACTAGCGCTGCCCCAGCATTTT.

The gene calls are TRBV30 and TRBJ1-2; no clear D. CDR3 length equals 13 residues. Germline-derived CDR1 and CDR2 are GTSNPN and SVGIG (reference sequence). V was clipped by 0 bases and J by 1 base, with 6 bases between them. This CDR3 is CAWSVEVNYGYTF. The CDR3 coding sequence is TGTGCCTGGAGTGTAGAGGTTAACTATGGCTACACCTTC. Full variable domain (remainder filled in from reference TRBV30 and TRBJ1-2): SQTIHQWPATLVQPVGSPLSLECTVEGTSNPNLYWYRQAAGRGLQLLFYSVGIGQISSEVPQNLSASRPQDRQFILSSKKLLLSDSGFYLCAWSVEVNYGYTFGSGTRLTVV.

The rearrangement uses TRBV30 and TRBJ1-1, with D possibly TRBD1 on 6 matching bases. Germline CDR1 reads GTSNPN; CDR2 reads SVGIG (reference sequence). V lost 2 bases to trimming and J lost 7 bases, with 11 bases between them. The CDR3 sequence is 12 residues long. CDR3 sequence (DNA): TGTGCCTGGAGTTCTTGGGGGCGTGAAGCTTTCTTT. Translation: CAWSSWGREAFF.

This sequence joins TRBV4-1 and TRBJ2-5, with TRBD1 identical over 7 bases. CDR3 length: 15 amino acids. The germline gives CDR1 MGHRA, CDR2 YSYEKL. The V gene end was trimmed by 4 bases and the J gene end by 1 base; junction bases not matched to a gene: 6. This CDR3 is CASSPSRQGQETQYF. DNA for the CDR3: TGCGCCAGCAGCCCATCACGACAGGGCCAAGAGACCCAGTACTTC.

The chain combines TRBV3-1 with TRBJ2-1; the match to TRBD2 covers 11 bases. The CDR3 sequence is 15 residues long. In germline, CDR1 is LGHDT, CDR2 YNNKEL (reference sequence). The junction had 7 bases not matched to a gene; V was cut back by 4 bases and J by 8 bases. The CDR3 sequence: CASSPPSGRPHEQFF. Here the CDR3 DNA reads TGTGCCAGCAGCCCTCCTAGCGGGAGGCCCCATGAGCAGTTCTTC.

The rearrangement uses TRBV29-1 and TRBJ2-3, with 9 nucleotides matching TRBD1. J gave up 1 base and V 7 bases, and 12 bases lay outside the gene matches. The CDR3 consists of 16 residues. Germline V gives CDR1 SQVTM, CDR2 ANQGSEA. Here the CDR3 DNA reads TGCAGCGCCGAGGCGTTTCGGACAGGGGGCACAGATACGCAGTATTTT. Protein: CSAEAFRTGGTDTQYF.

Worth noting for this clonotype: At one boundary the junction diverges from the germline segment, which might be a read error. The V and J genes are TRBV5-5 and TRBJ1-2; D is ambiguous. Germline values: CDR1 SGHKS, CDR2 YYEKEE (reference sequence). The CDR3 loop spans 11 amino acids. In DNA, the CDR3 is TGTGCCAGCACCTTGGTACGTGGCTACACCTTC. Translated: CASTLVRGYTF. The entire variable domain, with the rest obtained from reference TRBV5-5 and TRBJ1-2, is as follows: DAGVTQSPTHLIKTRGQQVTLRCSPISGHKSVSWYQQVLGQGPQFIFQYYEKEERGRGNFPDRFSARQFPNYSSELNVNALLLGDSALYLCASTLVRGYTFGSGTRLTVV.

The chain employs TRBV5-6 and TRBJ1-1; D perhaps matches TRBD1 (6 bases). CDR1 and CDR2 (germline): SGHDT, YYEEEE. The ends were cut back, 1 base at V and 5 bases at J, with 15 bases in the middle. The CDR3 is 15 residues long. CDR3 in DNA: TGTGCCAGCAGCTTGATAGCGGGGGCGCTAACTGAAGCTTTCTTT. Translating gives CASSLIAGALTEAFF. Drawing the rest from reference TRBV5-6 and TRBJ1-1, the complete variable domain is DAGVTQSPTHLIKTRGQQVTLRCSPKSGHDTVSWYQQALGQGPQFIFQYYEEEERQRGNFPDRFSGHQFPNYSSELNVNALLLGDSALYLCASSLIAGALTEAFFGQGTRLTVV.

The gene calls are TRBV7-3 and TRBJ1-1; no firm D call. Germline CDR1 and CDR2: SGHTA and FQGTGA. CDR3 size: 13 residues. Trimming stripped 5 bases from V and 8 bases from J, with 15 bases between. CDR3 protein: CASSRDYGLEAFF. The DNA for the CDR3 is TGTGCCAGCAGCAGAGATTATGGATTGGAAGCTTTCTTT.

The V and J genes are TRBV5-6 and TRBJ1-1; possible D gene TRBD1, 5 bases. Trimming left V 6 bases short and J 5 bases short, with 14 bases between. CDR1 and CDR2 (germline): SGHDT, YYEEEE. The CDR3 extends over 13 amino acids. Here the CDR3 reads CASNYGGGTEAFF. CDR3 DNA: TGTGCCAGCAATTATGGGGGAGGTACTGAAGCTTTCTTT. The full variable domain, its missing parts supplied by reference TRBV5-6 and TRBJ1-1, is DAGVTQSPTHLIKTRGQQVTLRCSPKSGHDTVSWYQQALGQGPQFIFQYYEEEERQRGNFPDRFSGHQFPNYSSELNVNALLLGDSALYLCASNYGGGTEAFFGQGTRLTVV.

This clonotype occurred a few times. The chain carries TRBV9 and TRBJ2-7, with a tentative D call TRBD2 (5 bases). Trimming pared 0 bases from V and 6 bases from J, leaving 13 bases between. The CDR3 sequence is 14 residues long. The germline V gene has CDR1 SGDLS and CDR2 YYNGEE. The CDR3 loop is CASSVAVGEVEQYF. CDR3 DNA sequence: TGTGCCAGCAGCGTAGCGGTGGGAGAGGTCGAGCAGTACTTC.

The chain employs TRBV27 and TRBJ1-2, with D hard to call. The CDR3 covers 14 residues. Trimming shortened V by 2 bases and J by 2 bases, and 9 bases separated the two germline ends. Germline lookup yields CDR1 MNHEY and CDR2 SMNVEV (reference sequence). CDR3 bases: TGTGCCAGCAGTTTAGCCGCCGTCAACTATGGCTACACCTTC. This gives the protein CASSLAAVNYGYTF.

The chain couples TRBV4-2 to TRBJ1-2; D not resolved. The CDR3 is made up of 12 amino acids. V shed 2 bases and J shed 7 bases, with 8 bases lying between them. CDR1 is LGHNA, CDR2 YNFKEQ, per germline. DNA of the CDR3: TGTGCCAGCAGCCAACAAGTGGGTGGCTACACCTTC. Protein sequence: CASSQQVGGYTF.

This chain links TRBV29-1 with TRBJ2-7; the D gene is possibly TRBD1 (5 bases). There are 12 residues in the CDR3. Deletions cut 7 bases from V and 6 bases from J, with 16 bases between. Germline CDR1 is SQVTM and CDR2 is ANQGSEA. This chain's CDR3 is CSGVTRDAEQYF. The CDR3 DNA sequence: TGCAGCGGGGTAACCAGGGATGCCGAGCAGTACTTC.

The rearrangement joins TRBV4-1 to TRBJ2-7; D ambiguous. Per germline, CDR1 MGHRA and CDR2 YSYEKL. Trimming cost V 4 bases and J 1 base, with 17 bases left between them. This CDR3 is 16 amino acids long. The CDR3 DNA follows: TGCGCCAGCAGCCCCCTAGGGCGGACGGGTTCCTACGAGCAGTACTTC. Translating it yields CASSPLGRTGSYEQYF.

The table lists this clonotype with a count of one. The chain carries TRBV15 and TRBJ2-3; D uncertain. This CDR3 is built from 16 residues. The germline gives CDR1 LNHNV, CDR2 YYDKDF (reference sequence). Between the trimmed V and J ends, which lost 2 bases and 2 bases, there was a span of 14 bases. CDR3 coding DNA: TGTGCCACCAGCAGAAGCGAGAATCCCATCACAGATACGCAGTATTTT. This gives the protein CATSRSENPITDTQYF.

The CDR3: CASSAGRGYEQYF. In DNA form, the CDR3 reads TGTGCCAGTAGCGCAGGCAGGGGCTACGAGCAGTACTTC. This sequence joins TRBV19 and TRBJ2-7, with D tentatively TRBD1 (6 bases). The CDR3 runs to 13 residues. V lost 6 bases to trimming and J lost 3 bases, with 12 bases between them. Germline CDR1 and CDR2: LNHDA and SQIVND (reference sequence).

This clonotype showed up just once. The genes are TRBV27 and TRBJ2-2; 16 nucleotides match TRBD2. V gave up 10 bases and J gave up 5 bases; unmatched junction bases: 1. CDR1 is MNHEY and CDR2 is SMNVEV in the germline V gene (reference sequence). The CDR3 sequence is 14 residues long. DNA for the CDR3: TGTGCCACGGGACTAGCGGGAGGGACCGGGGAGCTGTTTTTT. Translated: CATGLAGGTGELFF.

The rearrangement uses TRBV30 and TRBJ2-7; no clear D. Trimming removed 5 bases from V and 0 bases from J, with 14 bases in between. The CDR3 has 14 residues. CDR1 is GTSNPN and CDR2 is SVGIG in the germline V gene (reference sequence). The CDR3 protein is CAWGVIMASYEQYF. The CDR3 DNA sequence: TGTGCCTGGGGGGTTATAATGGCCTCCTACGAGCAGTACTTC.